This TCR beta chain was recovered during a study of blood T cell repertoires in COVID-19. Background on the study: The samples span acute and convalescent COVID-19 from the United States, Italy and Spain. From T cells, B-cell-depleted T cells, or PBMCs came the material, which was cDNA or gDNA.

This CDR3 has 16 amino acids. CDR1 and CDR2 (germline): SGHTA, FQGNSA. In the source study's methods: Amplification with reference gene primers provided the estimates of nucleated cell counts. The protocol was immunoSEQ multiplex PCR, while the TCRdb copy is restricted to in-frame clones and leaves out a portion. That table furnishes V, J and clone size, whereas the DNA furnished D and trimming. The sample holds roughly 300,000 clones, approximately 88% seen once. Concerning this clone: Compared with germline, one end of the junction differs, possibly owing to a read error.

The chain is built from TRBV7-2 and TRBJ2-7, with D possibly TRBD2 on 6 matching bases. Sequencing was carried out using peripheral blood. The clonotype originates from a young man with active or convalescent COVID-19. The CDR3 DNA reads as TGTGCCAGCAGCTCGAGAAACCTAGCGAGTACCTACGAAAGAAACTTC. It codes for CASSSRNLASTYERNF. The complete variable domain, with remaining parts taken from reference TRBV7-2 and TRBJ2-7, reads GAGVSQSPSNKVTEKGKDVELRCDPISGHTALYWYRQSLGQGLEFLIYFQGNSAPDKSGLPSDRFSAERTGGSVSTLTIQRTQQEDSAVYLCASSSRNLASTYERNFGPGTRLTVT.